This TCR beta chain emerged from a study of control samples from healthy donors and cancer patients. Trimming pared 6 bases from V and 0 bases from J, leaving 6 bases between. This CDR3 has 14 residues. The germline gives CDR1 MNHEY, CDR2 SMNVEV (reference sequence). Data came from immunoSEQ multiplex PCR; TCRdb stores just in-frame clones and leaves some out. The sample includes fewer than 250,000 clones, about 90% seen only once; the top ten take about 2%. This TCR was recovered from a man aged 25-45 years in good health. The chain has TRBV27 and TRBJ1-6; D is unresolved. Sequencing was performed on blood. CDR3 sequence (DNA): TGTGCCAGCAGCCCCGGCTCCTATAATTCACCCCTCCACTTT. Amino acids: CASSPGSYNSPLHF.